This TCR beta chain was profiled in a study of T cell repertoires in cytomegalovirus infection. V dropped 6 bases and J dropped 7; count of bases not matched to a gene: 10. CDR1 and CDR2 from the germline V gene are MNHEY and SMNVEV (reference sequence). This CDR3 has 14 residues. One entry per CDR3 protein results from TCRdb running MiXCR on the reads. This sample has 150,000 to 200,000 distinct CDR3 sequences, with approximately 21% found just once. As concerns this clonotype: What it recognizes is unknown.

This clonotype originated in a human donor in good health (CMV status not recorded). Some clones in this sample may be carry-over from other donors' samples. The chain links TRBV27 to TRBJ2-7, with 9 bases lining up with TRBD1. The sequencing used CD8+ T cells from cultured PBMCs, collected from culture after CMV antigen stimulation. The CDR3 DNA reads TGTGCCAGCAGCCCGAGACAGGGGGTGAATGAGCAGTACTTC. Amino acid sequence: CASSPRQGVNEQYF.